Below are 27 T cell receptor beta chains sequenced from a single sample in a study of T-cell reconstitution after alpha-beta-depleted transplantation in children. This sample's TCRbeta library carried unique molecular identifier barcodes. One entry per CDR3 protein, called by TCRdb with MiXCR from the PCR reads. The repertoire holds 440,000 or so distinct CDR3 sequences, with roughly 43% as singletons. This sample comprised PBMCs, obtained before TCRalphabeta/CD19-depleted stem cell transplant. These TCRs come from a girl aged 2-15 years with aplastic anemia, due to receive a stem cell transplant.

The chain combines TRBV20-1 with TRBJ1-4; possibly TRBD1 for D (5 bases). From germline, CDR1 is DFQATT and CDR2 SNEGSKA (reference sequence). The CDR3 is 11 residues long. The V end lost 6 bases, the J end lost 14 bases, and 16 bases lay between the germline ends. CDR3 DNA sequence: TGCAGTGCAAAGAGGCAGGGACGGCTGTTTTTT. This sequence encodes CSAKRQGRLFF.

The CDR3 DNA reads as TGTGCCAGCAGCCCCGGCGGCAGGGGGGTGGGCAATGAGCAGTTCTTC. The encoded protein is CASSPGGRGVGNEQFF. V and J are TRBV3-1 and TRBJ2-1; tentatively, D is TRBD1 (7 bases). The V gene's germline CDR1 is LGHDT and CDR2 YNNKEL (reference sequence). The CDR3 has 16 residues. The V and J ends lost 4 bases and 6 bases respectively, with 19 bases between them.

The rearrangement uses TRBV20-1 and TRBJ2-1, with TRBD1 identical over 8 bases. V shed 6 bases, J shed 6 bases, and the junction held 10 bases outside the gene matches. In germline, CDR1 is DFQATT, CDR2 SNEGSKA (reference sequence). The CDR3 spans 14 residues. DNA of the CDR3: TGCAGTGCCCTGACGCGGGACAGGTCCAATGAGCAGTTCTTC. This gives the protein CSALTRDRSNEQFF.

This clonotype was observed a handful of times. The genes are TRBV5-1 and TRBJ2-7; TRBD2 matches at 7 bases. The V gene's germline CDR1 is SGHRS and CDR2 YFSETQ. The CDR3 totals 15 residues. The ends lost 2 bases at V and 3 bases at J; junction bases unmatched: 8. The CDR3 region has the DNA TGCGCCAGCAGCTTCGGTGGTCGGGGGGTCTACGAGCAGTACTTC. Translated, it gives CASSFGGRGVYEQYF. Variable domain in full (rest from reference TRBV5-1 and TRBJ2-7): KAGVTQTPRYLIKTRGQQVTLSCSPISGHRSVSWYQQTPGQGLQFLFEYFSETQRNKGNFPGRFSGRQFSNSRSEMNVSTLELGDSALYLCASSFGGRGVYEQYFGPGTRLTVT.

This clonotype was counted only a few times. The V and J genes are TRBV6-2 or TRBV6-3 and TRBJ1-1, with no clear D. Trimming took off 8 bases at V and 1 base at J, with 11 bases between the two ends. Germline V gene data show CDR1 as MNHEY and CDR2 as SVGEGT. CDR3 length: 13 amino acids. The CDR3 coding sequence is TGTGCCAGCCACAGTTCCCAGAACACTGAAGCTTTCTTT. Translation gives CASHSSQNTEAFF.

In its sample, this clonotype was seen a few times. The chain combines TRBV20-1 with TRBJ2-7, with no clear D. The CDR3 is 13 amino acids. V was trimmed by 7 bases and J by 2 bases, leaving 15 bases between them. Germline V gene lookup returns CDR1 DFQATT and CDR2 SNEGSKA (reference sequence). Here the CDR3 DNA reads TGCAGTGTCACAAACCCCACCACCTACGAGCAGTACTTC. It is translated as CSVTNPTTYEQYF.

CDR3 residues: CASSQDGSRGTDTQYF. The CDR3 DNA follows: TGCGCCAGCAGCCAAGACGGGAGCCGGGGCACAGATACGCAGTATTTT. The chain uses TRBV4-1 and TRBJ2-3, with D perhaps matching TRBD2 (6 bases). V was shortened by 0 bases and J by 1 base, with 11 bases between the two germline ends. This CDR3 spans 16 amino acids. The germline V gene encodes CDR1 MGHRA and CDR2 YSYEKL.

There are many counts of this clonotype. V and J are TRBV12-3 or TRBV12-4 and TRBJ2-7; TRBD1 is a possible D gene (6 bases). V was cut by 5 bases and J by 5 bases, with 10 bases left in between. This CDR3 is built from 12 residues. The CDR3 DNA sequence: TGTGCCAGCAGTCGACAGGACAACGAGCAGTACTTC. Encoded protein: CASSRQDNEQYF.

This clonotype appeared many times. The CDR3 sequence is CASSFEVGQPQHF. CDR3 sequence (DNA): TGTGCCAGCAGCTTTGAGGTTGGTCAGCCCCAGCATTTT. V usage is TRBV7-2 and J usage is TRBJ1-5; D is uncertain. The CDR3 contains 13 residues. Looked up from germline, CDR1 is SGHTA and CDR2 is FQGNSA. Trimming took 3 bases from V and 6 from J, leaving 9 bases between them. The full variable domain, completed using reference TRBV7-2 and TRBJ1-5, is GAGVSQSPSNKVTEKGKDVELRCDPISGHTALYWYRQSLGQGLEFLIYFQGNSAPDKSGLPSDRFSAERTGGSVSTLTIQRTQQEDSAVYLCASSFEVGQPQHFGDGTRLSIL.

The rearrangement joins TRBV7-8 to TRBJ2-7; D perhaps matches TRBD2 (5 bases). V lost 5 bases and J lost 3, with 14 bases in between. In germline, CDR1 is SGHVS, CDR2 FQNEAQ. This CDR3 has 14 amino acids. CDR3 coding DNA: TGTGCCAGCAGCGCCTTTAAGCGGAACTACGAGCAGTACTTC. Translated: CASSAFKRNYEQYF.

The chain uses TRBV20-1 and TRBJ2-1, with D tentatively TRBD1 or TRBD2 (5 bases each). Germline CDR1 DFQATT, CDR2 SNEGSKA (reference sequence). The V gene lost 1 base and the J gene lost 6 bases, with 19 bases spanning the gap. CDR3 length equals 16 residues. CDR3 nucleotides: TGCAGTGCTAGAGGGGGGAGCGAACCCCTCGGCAATGAGCAGTTCTTC. The encoded protein is CSARGGSEPLGNEQFF.

This clonotype was seen a few times. The chain couples TRBV3-1 to TRBJ2-5; either TRBD1 or TRBD2 may fit D (5 bases each). Germline V lookup: CDR1 LGHDT, CDR2 YNNKEL (reference sequence). The CDR3 spans 16 residues. Trimming shortened V by 1 base and J by 5 bases, and 17 bases separated the two germline ends. CDR3 amino acids: CASSQGGRLGKETQYF. The CDR3 DNA follows: TGTGCCAGCAGCCAAGGGGGGAGATTGGGGAAGGAGACCCAGTACTTC.

This clonotype was picked up many times. CDR3 bases: TGCGCCAGCAGCTTGGATGGGGCGGGAGGCACTGAAGCTTTCTTT. Its protein product is CASSLDGAGGTEAFF. V is TRBV5-1 and J is TRBJ1-1; a possible D gene is TRBD1 (5 bases). Germline V gene sequence: CDR1 SGHRS, CDR2 YFSETQ. There are 15 residues in the CDR3. The V end lost 0 bases, the J end lost 4 bases, and 13 bases lay between the germline ends.

This clonotype was observed a few times. The chain is built from TRBV7-2 and TRBJ2-7, with 9 bases that match TRBD2. CDR3 length: 15 amino acids. Germline loops: CDR1 SGHTA, CDR2 FQGNSA. V dropped 5 bases and J dropped 9; count of bases not matched to a gene: 14. CDR3 sequence reads: CASSPDGTSFILQYF. Written as DNA, the CDR3 is TGTGCCAGCAGCCCAGATGGGACTAGCTTCATTTTGCAGTACTTC.

The gene calls are TRBV20-1 and TRBJ2-7; perhaps TRBD2 as D (5 bases). Germline V gene sequence: CDR1 DFQATT, CDR2 SNEGSKA (reference sequence). V dropped 5 bases and J dropped 2 bases, with 10 bases sitting between them. CDR3 length: 12 residues. This CDR3 is CSAVDGTYEQYF. The DNA of the CDR3 is TGCAGTGCTGTGGACGGGACCTACGAGCAGTACTTC.

This clonotype was detected many times. V gene TRBV7-2 combines with J gene TRBJ1-1; TRBD1 agrees at 7 bases. The CDR3 contains 14 residues. Germline V lookup: CDR1 SGHTA, CDR2 FQGNSA. Trimming at V came to 5 bases and at J to 0 bases, leaving 3 bases not matched to a gene. CDR3 DNA sequence: TGTGCCAGCAGCGTGGGACAGTTGAACACTGAAGCTTTCTTT. Translating it yields CASSVGQLNTEAFF.

This chain links TRBV20-1 with TRBJ1-1; maybe TRBD1 (6 bases). V dropped 6 bases and J dropped 2 bases, with 19 bases sitting between them. Looked up from germline, CDR1 is DFQATT and CDR2 is SNEGSKA (reference sequence). The CDR3 length is 15 residues. CDR3 DNA: TGCAGTGCCTCCGACCCCGGACAGCGAAACACTGAAGCTTTCTTT. Translating gives CSASDPGQRNTEAFF.

This chain joins TRBV7-9 and TRBJ2-3; 10 bases are shared with TRBD2. CDR1 SEHNR and CDR2 FQNEAQ come from the germline V gene (reference sequence). Unmatched junction bases numbered 4, after V lost 3 bases and J lost 4 bases. The CDR3 sequence is 15 residues long. CDR3 sequence: CASSLKLAGSDTQYF. CDR3 coding DNA: TGTGCCAGCAGCTTGAAACTAGCGGGGTCAGATACGCAGTATTTT.

The chain joins TRBV7-9 to TRBJ2-7, with a possible D match to TRBD1 (6 bases). CDR3 length equals 15 residues. The V and J ends lost 6 bases and 4 bases respectively, with 19 bases between them. The V gene's germline CDR1 is SEHNR and CDR2 FQNEAQ (reference sequence). The CDR3: CASSSDGTRGYEQYF. In nucleotides, the CDR3 is TGTGCCAGCAGTTCTGACGGGACCAGGGGTTACGAGCAGTACTTC.

The gene calls are TRBV20-1 and TRBJ2-7; 8 nucleotides line up with TRBD1. V was pared by 6 bases and J by 0 bases, with 7 bases of the junction left unmatched. In germline, CDR1 is DFQATT, CDR2 SNEGSKA (reference sequence). The CDR3 spans 14 residues. The CDR3 region is CSADRDRSSYEQYF. DNA for the CDR3: TGCAGTGCCGACCGGGACAGGAGCTCCTACGAGCAGTACTTC.

This clonotype was seen many times. This sequence joins TRBV7-2 and TRBJ2-7, with a tentative D call TRBD1 (6 bases). V was cut by 2 bases and J by 0 bases, with 11 bases left in between. The CDR3 extends over 15 amino acids. Germline loops: CDR1 SGHTA, CDR2 FQGNSA. CDR3 region: CASSLKTGSSYEQYF. The CDR3, as DNA: TGTGCCAGCAGCTTAAAAACAGGGAGCTCCTACGAGCAGTACTTC. Supplemented by reference TRBV7-2 and TRBJ2-7, the full variable domain reads GAGVSQSPSNKVTEKGKDVELRCDPISGHTALYWYRQSLGQGLEFLIYFQGNSAPDKSGLPSDRFSAERTGGSVSTLTIQRTQQEDSAVYLCASSLKTGSSYEQYFGPGTRLTVT.

This chain uses TRBV5-5 with TRBJ1-3, with D unresolved. Germline assignment: CDR1 SGHKS and CDR2 YYEKEE (reference sequence). The germline V and J ends were trimmed by 4 bases and 2 bases, with 7 bases remaining between them. This CDR3 region has 13 residues. The CDR3 sequence is CASSLNAGNTIYF. In nucleotides, the CDR3 is TGTGCCAGCAGCCTTAATGCTGGAAACACCATATATTTT. Combining the CDR3 with reference TRBV5-5 and TRBJ1-3 gives the whole variable domain DAGVTQSPTHLIKTRGQQVTLRCSPISGHKSVSWYQQVLGQGPQFIFQYYEKEERGRGNFPDRFSARQFPNYSSELNVNALLLGDSALYLCASSLNAGNTIYFGEGSWLTVV.

The chain recombines TRBV6-5 with TRBJ2-5; no clear D. The CDR3 length is 16 residues. The V end lost 0 bases, the J end lost 2 bases, and 13 bases lay between the germline ends. Germline CDR1 is MNHEY and CDR2 is SVGAGI. The CDR3 DNA reads as TGTGCCAGCAGTTACTCGATAAGGGCAGGTCAAGAGACCCAGTACTTC. It specifies CASSYSIRAGQETQYF.

The gene calls are TRBV6-5 and TRBJ1-1; D is unclear. The germline CDR1 and CDR2 sequences are MNHEY and SVGAGI. This CDR3 region has 13 residues. V was shortened by 2 bases and J by 2 bases, with 6 bases between the two germline ends. The chain's CDR3 is CASSYRVNTEAFF. As DNA, the CDR3 is TGTGCCAGCAGTTACAGGGTAAACACTGAAGCTTTCTTT.

This clonotype has a count of ten or more. The V and J genes are TRBV4-1 and TRBJ2-3; TRBD2 aligns across 11 bases. CDR1 and CDR2 from the germline V gene are MGHRA and YSYEKL. V dropped 2 bases and J dropped 6; count of bases not matched to a gene: 4. This CDR3 spans 15 amino acids. CDR3 DNA sequence: TGCGCCAGCAGCCAAACTAGCGGGAGTTTGGATACGCAGTATTTT. Its translation: CASSQTSGSLDTQYF.

Only a few counts were recorded for this clonotype. A read error may produce the germline difference seen at one junction end. The gene calls are TRBV7-7 and TRBJ2-1, with 7 positions matching TRBD2. Germline CDR1 and CDR2: SSHAT and FNYEAQ (reference sequence). The CDR3 sequence is 13 residues long. CDR3 in DNA: TGTGCTAGCAGTTTACTAGCGTCCAATGAGCAGTTCTTC. The encoded protein is CASSLLASNEQFF.

In its sample, this clonotype was seen a few times. The chain carries TRBV7-9 and TRBJ2-1, with 9 bases identical to TRBD2. There are 13 residues in the CDR3. V was clipped by 3 bases and J by 9 bases; unmatched bases: 3. Germline lookup yields CDR1 SEHNR and CDR2 FQNEAQ (reference sequence). Written as DNA, the CDR3 is TGTGCCAGCAGCTTGGGACTAGCCGGTGAGCAGTTCTTC. It yields the protein CASSLGLAGEQFF. The entire variable domain, with the rest obtained from reference TRBV7-9 and TRBJ2-1, is as follows: DTGVSQNPRHKITKRGQNVTFRCDPISEHNRLYWYRQTLGQGPEFLTYFQNEAQLEKSRLLSDRFSAERPKGSFSTLEIQRTEQGDSAMYLCASSLGLAGEQFFGPGTRLTVL.